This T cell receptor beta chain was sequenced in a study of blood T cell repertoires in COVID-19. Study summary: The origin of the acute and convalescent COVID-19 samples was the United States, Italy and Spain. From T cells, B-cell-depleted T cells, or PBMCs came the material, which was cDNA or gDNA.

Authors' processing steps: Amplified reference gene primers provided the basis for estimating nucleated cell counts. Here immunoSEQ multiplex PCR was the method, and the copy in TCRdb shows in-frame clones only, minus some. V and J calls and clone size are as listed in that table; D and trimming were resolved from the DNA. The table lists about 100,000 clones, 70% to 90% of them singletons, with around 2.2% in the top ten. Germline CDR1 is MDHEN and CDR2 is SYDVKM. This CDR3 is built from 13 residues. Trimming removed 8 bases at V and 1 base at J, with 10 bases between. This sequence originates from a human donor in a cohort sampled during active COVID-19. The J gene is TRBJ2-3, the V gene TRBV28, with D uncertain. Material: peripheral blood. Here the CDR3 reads CASGLGGTDTQYF. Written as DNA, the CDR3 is TGTGCCAGCGGGCTTGGTGGCACAGATACGCAGTATTTT.